This entry lists 19 T cell receptor beta chains sequenced from one sample in a study of early T cells in non-severe SARS-CoV-2 infection (dated by TCRdb to the early 2020s). The library came from 5' RACE. These reads were obtained on a NextSeq 500. In-frame beta chains were kept once TCRdb had trimmed the public reads at Q25 with fastp and called clones with MiXCR. Every distinct CDR3 protein forms one entry, paired with its most common genes and DNA. This sample holds around 33,000 distinct CDR3 sequences; 5.8% were observed only once. 7.6% of the sample rests with the top ten. Material: whole blood. These receptors all stem from an adult who was a healthcare worker with PCR-confirmed SARS-CoV-2 infection or an uninfected control (not recorded which).

This clonotype showed up many times. This chain connects TRBV2 to TRBJ1-5; TRBD1 aligns across 8 bases. CDR1 and CDR2 (germline): SNHLY, FYNNEI. V shed 1 base and J 7 bases; nucleotides not matched to a gene: 3. The CDR3 covers 14 residues. The CDR3 loop is CASSEDRGWQPQHF. The CDR3 DNA sequence: TGTGCCAGCAGTGAAGACAGGGGGTGGCAGCCCCAGCATTTT.

This clonotype occurred many times. The chain combines TRBV10-2 with TRBJ2-3, with 11 bases matching TRBD2. The CDR3 is 16 residues long. Trimming cost V 4 bases and J 0 bases; bases outside gene matches: 3. The V gene's germline CDR1 is WSHSY and CDR2 SAAADI. This CDR3 reads CASSGGLAASTDTQYF. In nucleotides, the CDR3 is TGCGCCAGCAGTGGGGGACTAGCGGCTAGCACAGATACGCAGTATTTT.

This clonotype has ten or more counts. The chain employs TRBV19 and TRBJ2-3; D is possibly TRBD2 (5 bases). The CDR3 sequence is 15 residues long. The V and J ends lost 2 bases and 4 bases respectively, with 13 bases between them. Looked up from germline, CDR1 is LNHDA and CDR2 is SQIVND (reference sequence). The CDR3 loop is CASSITAVKADTQYF. CDR3 nucleotide sequence: TGTGCCAGTAGTATAACAGCGGTTAAAGCAGATACGCAGTATTTT.

Ten or more counts support this clonotype. The genes are TRBV20-1 and TRBJ2-1, with 14 nucleotides matching TRBD2. CDR3 length: 17 amino acids. CDR1 is DFQATT and CDR2 is SNEGSKA in the germline V gene (reference sequence). Germline trimming cut 0 bases from V and 9 bases from J; bases unmatched to any gene: 10. CDR3 amino acids: CSAREGLAGARIREQFF. For the CDR3, the DNA is TGCAGTGCTAGAGAGGGACTAGCGGGGGCCCGGATACGTGAGCAGTTCTTC.

There are many counts of this clonotype. The chain employs TRBV29-1 and TRBJ2-7; tentative D call: TRBD1 (6 bases). The CDR3 totals 13 residues. Trimming pared 3 bases from V and 1 base from J, leaving 10 bases between. CDR1 and CDR2 (germline): SQVTM, ANQGSEA. The chain's CDR3 is CSVERTGSYEQYF. The CDR3 bases are TGCAGCGTTGAGCGTACAGGGTCCTACGAGCAGTACTTC.

This clonotype was picked up many times. The chain employs TRBV13 and TRBJ1-1; unclear D gene. Germline CDR1 is PRHDT and CDR2 is FYEKMQ (reference sequence). V shed 3 bases and J shed 0 bases, with 8 bases lying between them. CDR3 length: 14 residues. This CDR3 is CASSFYPLNTEAFF. The CDR3 DNA reads TGTGCCAGCAGCTTTTACCCTCTGAACACTGAAGCTTTCTTT.

In this sample, this clonotype turned up many times. The rearrangement links TRBV6-6 to TRBJ1-6; D remains ambiguous. Germline CDR1 and CDR2: MNHNY and SVGAGI (reference sequence). V lost 5 bases to trimming and J lost 10 bases, with 9 bases between them. The CDR3 length is 12 residues. CDR3 DNA sequence: TGTGCCAGCAGTCAAACGGGCTCACCCCTCCACTTT. Its translation is CASSQTGSPLHF.

In this sample, this clonotype turned up many times. The CDR3 coding sequence is TGTGCCAGCAGCTTAGGTTTCCAATTCTCAAACACTGAAGCTTTCTTT. This translates into CASSLGFQFSNTEAFF. The chain employs TRBV7-9 and TRBJ1-1; D not resolved. The germline V gene encodes CDR1 SEHNR and CDR2 FQNEAQ (reference sequence). The CDR3 consists of 16 residues. Trimming removed 1 base at V and 2 bases at J, with 14 bases between.

This clonotype was detected many times. This chain connects TRBV4-2 to TRBJ2-5, with 9 bases aligning to TRBD2. The CDR3 spans 18 residues. Germline V gives CDR1 LGHNA, CDR2 YNFKEQ. The ends lost 4 bases at V and 5 bases at J; junction bases unmatched: 17. The CDR3 sequence: CASSLFSGGRAETETQYF. The CDR3 nucleotides read TGTGCCAGCAGCCTGTTTTCTGGCGGGAGGGCCGAGACGGAGACCCAGTACTTC.

This clonotype was found many times. This chain uses TRBV7-9 with TRBJ2-3; 12 bases line up with TRBD2. V was pared by 5 bases and J by 5 bases, with 5 bases of the junction left unmatched. Germline CDR1 SEHNR, CDR2 FQNEAQ (reference sequence). This CDR3 contains 15 residues. The CDR3 nucleotides read TGTGCCAGCAGCGCAACTAGCGGGAGGCAAGATACGCAGTATTTT. Its protein product is CASSATSGRQDTQYF.

The J gene is TRBJ2-5, the V gene TRBV5-4; D is ambiguous. V lost 10 bases and J lost 2, with 18 bases in between. There are 14 residues in the CDR3. Germline assignment: CDR1 SGHNT and CDR2 YYREEE (reference sequence). The CDR3 nucleotides read TGTGCCTCCGGGCGAGAAGCTGCTCAAGAGACCCAGTACTTC. Translating gives CASGREAAQETQYF.

The rearrangement links TRBV6-4 to TRBJ1-5; a weak D match, TRBD1 (6 bases). CDR3 length equals 14 residues. The V end was cut by 3 bases, the J end by 8 bases, with 14 bases between. Germline V gene sequence: CDR1 MRHNA, CDR2 SNTAGT. CDR3 in amino acids: CASSEGGGGEPQHF. The CDR3 DNA reads TGTGCCAGCAGTGAAGGAGGCGGGGGCGAGCCCCAGCATTTT.

This clonotype has a count of ten or more. This rearrangement joins TRBV18 to TRBJ1-3; D might be TRBD1 (6 bases). Germline CDR1 is KGHSH and CDR2 is LQKENI. The CDR3 length is 17 residues. V shed 3 bases and J shed 0 bases, with 15 bases lying between them. The DNA of the CDR3 is TGTGCCAGCTCACCGTCGCAGACAGGAGTCTCTGGAAACACCATATATTTT. Protein product: CASSPSQTGVSGNTIYF.

This clonotype was seen ten or more times. The J gene is TRBJ2-1, the V gene TRBV11-2, with 9 bases fitting TRBD2. The junction had 12 bases not matched to a gene; V was cut back by 6 bases and J by 6 bases. Germline CDR1 SGHAT, CDR2 FQNNGV. The CDR3 has 16 amino acids. CDR3 sequence reads: CASSSTSGWALNEQFF. CDR3 nucleotides: TGTGCCAGCAGTTCTACTAGCGGGTGGGCCCTCAATGAGCAGTTCTTC.

This clonotype was recorded many times. The chain recombines TRBV29-1 with TRBJ2-7; D is uncertain. Trimming took 4 bases from V and 4 from J, leaving 8 bases between them. Per germline, CDR1 SQVTM and CDR2 ANQGSEA. The CDR3 has 11 amino acids. The DNA of the CDR3 is TGCAGCGTTGCACAGACTTACGAGCAGTACTTC. Translation: CSVAQTYEQYF.

This clonotype showed up many times. This chain's CDR3 is CACTMRSGGSNTQYF. CDR3 DNA: TGTGCCTGTACGATGAGGAGCGGGGGATCGAATACGCAGTATTTT. This sequence joins TRBV30 and TRBJ2-3, with 8 bases fitting TRBD2. In germline, CDR1 is GTSNPN, CDR2 SVGIG (reference sequence). Germline trimming cut 6 bases from V and 7 bases from J; bases unmatched to any gene: 15. The CDR3 loop spans 15 amino acids.

This clonotype occurred many times. The chain recombines TRBV5-1 with TRBJ2-2; TRBD2 matches 8 bases. Germline V gene data show CDR1 as SGHRS and CDR2 as YFSETQ. Trimming removed 5 bases from V and 2 bases from J; junction bases left unmatched: 14. The CDR3 contains 18 residues. Written as DNA, the CDR3 is TGCGCCAGCAGGTTGAGGACCCTAAGCGGGAGCAACACCGGGGAGCTGTTTTTT. Translated, it gives CASRLRTLSGSNTGELFF.

The table lists this clonotype with a few counts. The J gene is TRBJ1-2, the V gene TRBV5-1; D uncertain. Germline V gives CDR1 SGHRS, CDR2 YFSETQ. V lost 2 bases and J lost 0, with 11 bases in between. The CDR3 loop spans 15 amino acids. CDR3 in DNA: TGCGCCAGCAGCTTTTCCACCCAACCTAACTATGGCTACACCTTC. The encoded protein is CASSFSTQPNYGYTF. The complete variable domain, with remaining parts taken from reference TRBV5-1 and TRBJ1-2, reads KAGVTQTPRYLIKTRGQQVTLSCSPISGHRSVSWYQQTPGQGLQFLFEYFSETQRNKGNFPGRFSGRQFSNSRSEMNVSTLELGDSALYLCASSFSTQPNYGYTFGSGTRLTVV.

This clonotype has a count of ten or more. The chain links TRBV5-1 to TRBJ2-1; 8 bases align to TRBD2. This CDR3 spans 15 amino acids. With 3 bases clipped from V and 2 bases from J, the junction kept 4 bases outside the gene matches. Germline lookup yields CDR1 SGHRS and CDR2 YFSETQ. The CDR3 DNA reads as TGCGCCAGCAGCTCAGCGGGAGTGACCTACAATGAGCAGTTCTTC. It translates to CASSSAGVTYNEQFF.